The next 13 T cell receptor beta chains were all read from a single sample in a study of cytomegalovirus exposure and HLA in healthy donors. Primers included in the PCR were 60 Vbeta and 13 Jbeta primers. TCRdb keeps only in-frame clones here, not all; method: immunoSEQ multiplex PCR. The sample consists of over 95,000 clones, roughly 80% of them appearing once. The source material was PBMCs. The receptors shown here come from a female donor in good health and CMV-seronegative.

This chain joins TRBV20-1 and TRBJ2-1, with TRBD1 as a possible D gene (5 bases). The CDR3 consists of 11 residues. The V and J ends lost 6 bases and 11 bases respectively, with 14 bases between them. Germline loops: CDR1 DFQATT, CDR2 SNEGSKA (reference sequence). The CDR3 reads CSAIVGPQQFF. CDR3 sequence (DNA): TGCAGTGCCATAGTGGGGCCACAGCAGTTCTTC.

Of note for this clone: The junction departs from the called germline gene at one end, perhaps through a read error. The chain employs TRBV7-9 and TRBJ2-7, with unresolved D. The CDR3 sequence is 12 residues long. Germline CDR1 is SEHNR and CDR2 is FQNEAQ (reference sequence). The CDR3 nucleotides read TGTTCCAGCAGCCCGAGTCCCTACGAGCAGTACTTC. Amino acid sequence: CSSSPSPYEQYF.

The J gene is TRBJ2-7, the V gene TRBV5-8; D is unresolved. The CDR3 consists of 14 residues. Germline-derived CDR1 and CDR2 are SGHTS and YDEGEE. V was trimmed by 2 bases and J by 5 bases, leaving 14 bases between them. This CDR3 reads CASSFPKPSDEQYF. The CDR3 nucleotides read TGTGCCAGCAGCTTCCCCAAACCAAGCGACGAGCAGTACTTC.

The chain uses TRBV29-1 and TRBJ2-2, with 15 bases matching TRBD2. The V gene end was trimmed by 5 bases and the J gene end by 7 bases; junction bases not matched to a gene: 5. The V gene's germline CDR1 is SQVTM and CDR2 ANQGSEA. The CDR3 runs 15 residues. The CDR3 here is CSVNGLAGGGGELFF. In DNA, the CDR3 is TGCAGCGTTAACGGACTAGCGGGGGGGGGCGGGGAGCTGTTTTTT.

The rearrangement uses TRBV2 and TRBJ2-1; 13 bases fit TRBD2. Germline trimming cut 3 bases from V and 3 bases from J; bases unmatched to any gene: 8. Germline loops: CDR1 SNHLY, CDR2 FYNNEI. The CDR3 runs to 18 residues. The CDR3 DNA reads TGTGCCAGCAGTGAGGTACTAGCGGGGGGGCGTCTCTACAATGAGCAGTTCTTC. Residues: CASSEVLAGGRLYNEQFF.

The chain uses TRBV7-8 and TRBJ2-3; 8 bases map to TRBD2. Germline CDR1 reads SGHVS; CDR2 reads FQNEAQ. The CDR3 is made up of 17 amino acids. V was pared by 0 bases and J by 2 bases, with 7 bases of the junction left unmatched. Here the CDR3 DNA reads TGTGCCAGCAGCTTAGCGCGCGCGGGGGGCCCCACAGATACGCAGTATTTT. It codes for CASSLARAGGPTDTQYF.

The V call is TRBV10-2, the J call TRBJ1-4; D not certain. The V end lost 2 bases, the J end lost 3 bases, and 4 bases lay between the germline ends. The CDR3 covers 13 residues. Germline-derived CDR1 and CDR2 are WSHSY and SAAADI. CDR3 amino acids: CASSEPSNEKLFF. In nucleotides, the CDR3 is TGCGCCAGCAGTGAGCCCTCTAATGAAAAACTGTTTTTT.

The chain has TRBV7-9 and TRBJ2-2, with 8 bases lining up with TRBD2. CDR1 and CDR2 from the germline V gene are SEHNR and FQNEAQ (reference sequence). The trim removed 4 bases at V and 6 bases at J, leaving 16 bases unmatched. The CDR3 has 18 amino acids. The CDR3 sequence: CASSSRVSGDRIAGELFF. The CDR3 DNA reads TGTGCCAGCAGCTCCCGTGTTAGCGGGGACCGCATTGCCGGGGAGCTGTTTTTT. The variable domain in full, with the rest retrieved from reference TRBV7-9 and TRBJ2-2, is DTGVSQNPRHKITKRGQNVTFRCDPISEHNRLYWYRQTLGQGPEFLTYFQNEAQLEKSRLLSDRFSAERPKGSFSTLEIQRTEQGDSAMYLCASSSRVSGDRIAGELFFGEGSRLTVL.

This clone was observed a few times. The chain recombines TRBV5-4 with TRBJ2-5, with TRBD2 as a possible D gene (6 bases). Germline V CDR1 and CDR2: SGHNT, YYREEE (reference sequence). V lost 0 bases and J lost 5, with 14 bases in between. This CDR3 has 15 amino acids. The CDR3 sequence is CASSLDQGRGETQYF. In nucleotides, the CDR3 is TGTGCCAGCAGCTTGGACCAGGGACGGGGGGAGACCCAGTACTTC.

This chain joins TRBV5-6 and TRBJ2-1; 7 nucleotides align to TRBD1. Losses at the gene ends were 0 bases for V and 0 bases for J; bases not matched to a gene: 6. Germline V gives CDR1 SGHDT, CDR2 YYEEEE. CDR3 length equals 17 residues. CDR3 loop: CASSLEGARISYNEQFF. The CDR3, as DNA: TGTGCCAGCAGCTTGGAGGGGGCCCGAATCTCCTACAATGAGCAGTTCTTC.

The chain employs TRBV5-6 and TRBJ2-5; TRBD2 is a possible D gene (6 bases). The CDR3 runs 17 residues. Looked up from germline, CDR1 is SGHDT and CDR2 is YYEEEE. Trimming took 0 bases from V and 5 from J, leaving 20 bases between them. In nucleotides, the CDR3 is TGTGCCAGCAGCTTGGCCCGGCGGGGCAGGGCGGGGGAGACCCAGTACTTC. Protein sequence: CASSLARRGRAGETQYF.

The rearrangement uses TRBV10-2 and TRBJ2-5; tentative D call: TRBD1 (5 bases). The end of the DNA fits TRBJ2-7 better, so the J call may be wrong. Germline V gene sequence: CDR1 WSHSY, CDR2 SAAADI. The CDR3 is 16 amino acids. Written as DNA, the CDR3 is TGCGCCAGCAGTGAGTCGAGACAGAGAGTTTCCTACGAGCAGTACTTC. Translated: CASSESRQRVSYEQYF.

In DNA form, the CDR3 reads TGTGCCAGCAGTTTATCGGGGACAGGGGTATCCACTGAAGCTTTCTTT. Amino acids: CASSLSGTGVSTEAFF. The chain carries TRBV27 and TRBJ1-1; 10 bases are a match to TRBD1. There are 16 residues in the CDR3. The V segment lost 0 bases and the J segment 4 bases; nucleotides outside the gene matches: 5. Germline V gene data show CDR1 as MNHEY and CDR2 as SMNVEV (reference sequence).